These 21 T cell receptor beta chains came from one sample sequenced in a study of CD4 T cells in relation to SARS-CoV-2 and coronaviruses. CD4+ T cells from unexposed donors were obtained before the COVID-19 pandemic (2011-2018). Isolation of CD4+ T cells took place after about 10 days in culture. Data came from immunoSEQ multiplex PCR; TCRdb stores just in-frame clones and leaves some out. The sample holds about 15,000 clones; around 80% are singletons and the top ten take more than 15%. The antigens these receptors bind are not known. The source material was CD4+ T cells from PBMCs, cultured in vitro. All receptors come from a human donor in good health.

The rearrangement joins TRBV7-3 to TRBJ2-1, with D unresolved. V was trimmed by 2 bases and J by 5 bases, leaving 4 bases between them. This CDR3 has 12 amino acids. Looked up from germline, CDR1 is SGHTA and CDR2 is FQGTGA. CDR3 bases: TGTGCCAGCAGCTTATACGACAATGAGCAGTTCTTC. This codes for CASSLYDNEQFF.

This clone was seen just once. The genes are TRBV29-1 and TRBJ2-7; possibly TRBD1 or TRBD2 for D (5 bases each). V shed 6 bases and J shed 3 bases, with 15 bases lying between them. Germline V gene lookup returns CDR1 SQVTM and CDR2 ANQGSEA. This CDR3 contains 13 residues. CDR3 residues: CSVRPGRSYEQYF. The CDR3 DNA reads TGCAGCGTGAGACCGGGACGAAGCTACGAGCAGTACTTC.

J is TRBJ1-1 and V is TRBV15; D gene uncertain. The CDR3 loop spans 14 amino acids. Looked up from germline, CDR1 is LNHNV and CDR2 is YYDKDF (reference sequence). With 5 bases removed from V and 1 base from J, the gap between germline ends came to 11 bases. The CDR3: CATSPSPRNTEAFF. DNA of the CDR3: TGTGCCACCAGCCCAAGCCCACGGAACACTGAAGCTTTCTTT.

The chain is built from TRBV18 and TRBJ2-3, with TRBD2 identical over 8 bases. Germline CDR1 reads KGHSH; CDR2 reads LQKENI. The CDR3 consists of 15 residues. The V segment lost 3 bases and the J segment 1 base; nucleotides outside the gene matches: 3. CDR3 nucleotide sequence: TGTGCCAGCTCACCCCTAGCGGGTCGCACAGATACGCAGTATTTT. Its protein product is CASSPLAGRTDTQYF. Full variable domain (outside the CDR3, taken from reference TRBV18 and TRBJ2-3): NAGVMQNPRHLVRRRGQEARLRCSPMKGHSHVYWYRQLPEEGLKFMVYLQKENIIDESGMPKERFSAEFPKEGPSILRIQQVVRGDSAAYFCASSPLAGRTDTQYFGPGTRLTVL.

This chain uses TRBV2 with TRBJ2-7; 7 nucleotides match TRBD2. This CDR3 contains 14 residues. The V and J ends lost 8 bases and 0 bases, in that order; junction bases with no gene match: 7. The germline gives CDR1 SNHLY, CDR2 FYNNEI. As DNA, the CDR3 is TGTGCCAGCTTAGGGACTACCAGCTCCTACGAGCAGTACTTC. Amino acids: CASLGTTSSYEQYF.

V and J are TRBV2 and TRBJ1-5; no firm D call. The CDR3 has 13 amino acids. V lost 5 bases to trimming and J lost 3 bases, with 8 bases between them. Germline CDR1 reads SNHLY; CDR2 reads FYNNEI. The CDR3 sequence: CASSSSDNQPQHF. CDR3 coding DNA: TGTGCCAGCAGTTCGTCAGACAATCAGCCCCAGCATTTT.

The rearrangement links TRBV5-4 to TRBJ1-6, with a possible D match to TRBD1 (6 bases). V lost 4 bases and J lost 6, with 11 bases in between. The CDR3 is 14 amino acids. Germline CDR1 SGHNT, CDR2 YYREEE (reference sequence). This CDR3 reads CASSVGQPNSPLHF. The CDR3 region has the DNA TGTGCCAGCAGCGTAGGACAGCCTAATTCACCCCTCCACTTT.

This chain connects TRBV5-8 to TRBJ1-5; 7 bases match TRBD1. The CDR3 contains 15 residues. J gave up 0 bases and V 4 bases, and 4 bases lay outside the gene matches. Germline V CDR1 and CDR2: SGHTS, YDEGEE. CDR3 region: CASSQRTGSNQPQHF. Here the CDR3 DNA reads TGTGCCAGCAGCCAGAGGACAGGTAGCAATCAGCCCCAGCATTTT.

This clone has just a few counts. The rearrangement uses TRBV19 and TRBJ1-5; tentatively, D is TRBD1 (6 bases). Per germline, CDR1 LNHDA and CDR2 SQIVND (reference sequence). Deletions cut 9 bases from V and 2 bases from J, with 20 bases between. The CDR3 consists of 16 residues. The CDR3 DNA follows: TGTGCCAGCACCGGGGGCCATTGGGAGCGCAATCAGCCCCAGCATTTT. It translates to CASTGGHWERNQPQHF.

The CDR3 DNA follows: TGTGCCACCAGTTCCGGCAGGGGGTATACGCAGTATTTT. Its protein is CATSSGRGYTQYF. The chain has TRBV24-1 and TRBJ2-3; 7 positions match TRBD1. This CDR3 is built from 13 residues. V was pared by 6 bases and J by 7 bases, with 6 bases of the junction left unmatched. The germline V gene has CDR1 KGHDR and CDR2 SFDVKD.

V and J are TRBV4-1 and TRBJ2-1, with D maybe TRBD2 (5 bases). V lost 1 base and J 0 bases, leaving 19 bases between the germline ends. The germline gives CDR1 MGHRA, CDR2 YSYEKL. The CDR3 has 19 amino acids. CDR3 nucleotide sequence: TGCGCCAGCAGCCAAGTTCCGCGGGCCTACCACAGCTCCTACAATGAGCAGTTCTTC. It yields the protein CASSQVPRAYHSSYNEQFF.

The chain employs TRBV6-1 and TRBJ1-1; 9 nucleotides match TRBD1. J was trimmed by 6 bases and V by 3 bases; bases with no gene match: 8. Germline lookup yields CDR1 MNHNS and CDR2 SASEGT. The CDR3 runs 15 residues. The CDR3 sequence: CASSDGGTGKPEAFF. The CDR3 bases are TGTGCCAGCAGTGATGGCGGGACAGGGAAACCTGAAGCTTTCTTT.

There are a few counts of this clone. The chain employs TRBV6-5 and TRBJ2-1, with D possibly being TRBD1 (5 bases). Trimming took off 6 bases at V and 4 bases at J, with 10 bases between the two ends. Looked up from germline, CDR1 is MNHEY and CDR2 is SVGAGI. CDR3 length: 13 residues. The CDR3 loop reads CASSKDMYNEQFF. The CDR3 DNA follows: TGTGCCAGCAGCAAGGACATGTACAATGAGCAGTTCTTC.

The V gene is TRBV9, the J gene TRBJ2-5; D is uncertain. CDR1 is SGDLS and CDR2 is YYNGEE in the germline V gene. V dropped 4 bases and J dropped 10 bases, with 23 bases sitting between them. This CDR3 spans 15 amino acids. This CDR3 reads CASSPSPAPNSNQYF. CDR3 in DNA: TGTGCCAGCAGCCCGAGCCCCGCCCCAAACTCCAACCAGTACTTC.

The genes are TRBV5-4 and TRBJ2-2, with D unresolved. Germline V lookup: CDR1 SGHNT, CDR2 YYREEE (reference sequence). This CDR3 has 11 residues. V was trimmed by 3 bases and J by 7 bases, leaving 4 bases between them. In DNA, the CDR3 is TGTGCCAGCAGCTATAACGGGGAGCTGTTTTTT. Translating it yields CASSYNGELFF.

This rearrangement joins TRBV3-1 (or the pseudogene TRBV3-2) to TRBJ2-7; unclear D gene. Trimming shortened V by 7 bases and J by 2 bases, and 9 bases separated the two germline ends. CDR3 length: 12 residues. Germline-derived CDR1 and CDR2 are LGHDT and YNNKEL (reference sequence). The CDR3 loop reads CASNRRTYEQYF. Here the CDR3 DNA reads TGTGCCAGCAATCGGAGAACCTACGAGCAGTACTTC.

This clone was counted once. The gene calls are TRBV20-1 and TRBJ2-3; maybe TRBD1 (5 bases). The CDR3 contains 16 residues. V gave up 3 bases and J gave up 4 bases, with 20 bases separating them. CDR1 DFQATT and CDR2 SNEGSKA come from the germline V gene (reference sequence). This CDR3 reads CSASRRTGLVADTQYF. The DNA of the CDR3 is TGCAGTGCTAGTCGCCGTACAGGCTTAGTGGCAGATACGCAGTATTTT.

This chain connects TRBV3-1 (or the pseudogene TRBV3-2) to TRBJ2-2, with TRBD2 matching over 8 bases. The ends lost 7 bases at V and 5 bases at J; junction bases unmatched: 9. This CDR3 is built from 15 residues. Germline V gives CDR1 LGHDT, CDR2 YNNKEL (reference sequence). CDR3 nucleotides: TGTGCCAGCACCCTTAGCGGGATCCGAACCGGGGAGCTGTTTTTT. Protein product: CASTLSGIRTGELFF.

CDR3 sequence: CASSLAQGRMGSDTQYF. The CDR3 nucleotides are TGTGCCAGCAGCTTGGCACAGGGGAGGATGGGGTCAGATACGCAGTATTTT. The chain recombines TRBV5-6 with TRBJ2-3; D is possibly TRBD1 (7 bases). Germline V gives CDR1 SGHDT, CDR2 YYEEEE. The CDR3 is 17 amino acids. Deletions cut 0 bases from V and 4 bases from J, with 18 bases between.

The rearrangement uses TRBV9 and TRBJ2-2; TRBD1 aligns across 8 bases. V dropped 3 bases and J dropped 4; count of bases not matched to a gene: 5. Germline lookup yields CDR1 SGDLS and CDR2 YYNGEE. This CDR3 has 15 amino acids. This chain's CDR3 is CASSGRQGSTGELFF. CDR3 sequence (DNA): TGTGCCAGCAGCGGCAGACAGGGGAGCACCGGGGAGCTGTTTTTT.

The rearrangement joins TRBV30 to TRBJ1-5; D unresolved. V was trimmed by 0 bases and J by 3 bases, leaving 12 bases between them. CDR3 length: 15 residues. Per the germline V gene, CDR1 is GTSNPN and CDR2 is SVGIG (reference sequence). For the CDR3, the DNA is TGTGCCTGGAGTGTAGTAGGCAGAAACAATCAGCCCCAGCATTTT. Protein: CAWSVVGRNNQPQHF.